This T cell receptor beta chain was observed in a study of T-cell reconstitution after alpha-beta-depleted transplantation in children. Study outcomes and limitations: High day-60 TCRbeta diversity in some patients came from surviving recipient T cells and thymic progenitors. Several hundred expanded graft clones reportedly were the source of alpha-beta T cells about two months after transplant. T-cell numbers and diversity one year post-transplant derived largely from freshly generated T cells.

CDR1 is SGDLS, CDR2 YYNGEE, per germline. Trimming cost V 0 bases and J 2 bases, with 5 bases left between them. The CDR3 is made up of 13 amino acids. This clonotype was recorded at least ten times. Its matching antigen is unknown. A library of TCRbeta sequences, prepared with unique molecular identifiers, was generated. TCRdb recomputed calls from the PCR reads with MiXCR, one row per CDR3 protein. The sample includes 190,000 or so distinct CDR3 sequences, roughly 6.3% of them seen just once. This TCR was recovered from a girl less than two years old with combined immunodeficiency, due to receive a stem cell transplant. The sequences come from PBMCs, collected before TCRalphabeta/CD19-depleted stem cell transplant. This chain uses TRBV9 with TRBJ1-1, with no clear D. The CDR3 region is CASSVVSNTEAFF. The CDR3 DNA reads as TGTGCCAGCAGCGTAGTTTCTAACACTGAAGCTTTCTTT.